This T cell receptor (beta chain) appears in the sequencing data of a study of T cell changes during pregnancy in multiple sclerosis (dated 2019 in TCRdb). With respect to the entire study: The study examined how the T cell repertoire changed over the course of pregnancy in women with multiple sclerosis.

Library generation was performed with the immunoSEQ multiplex PCR assay. This immuneACCESS table, as held by TCRdb, lists in-frame sequences with V and J called but not all clones. Of the missing ones, under half trace to an unresolved V gene in checked studies; the others have no known cause. Across this sample there are fewer than 85,000 clones, with 90% to 95% seen only once. The ten top clones hold under 3% of the sample. To note about this clone: Its antigen is unknown. No much larger clone is present one base from it, and per-base qualities are unavailable.

Its CDR3 holds 14 amino acids, cysteine through phenylalanine. Just CDR3 DNA is preserved here, 42 bases in frame from base 1. The germline V gene specifies SGHAT as CDR1 and FQNNGV as CDR2. A distance of 8 bases separates the germline ends of V and J, which lose 0 bases and 3 bases respectively. The chain is encoded by TRBV11-2 joined to TRBJ2-5; 5 matching bases give a weak D call of TRBD1. This specimen was peripheral blood, taken in the second trimester of pregnancy. This clonotype originated in a female donor with multiple sclerosis, enrolled in a pregnancy study. The nucleotide sequence is given as TGTGCCAGCAGCTTAGAGCAGGGAAAAGAGACCCAGTACTTC. This translates into CASSLEQGKETQYF.